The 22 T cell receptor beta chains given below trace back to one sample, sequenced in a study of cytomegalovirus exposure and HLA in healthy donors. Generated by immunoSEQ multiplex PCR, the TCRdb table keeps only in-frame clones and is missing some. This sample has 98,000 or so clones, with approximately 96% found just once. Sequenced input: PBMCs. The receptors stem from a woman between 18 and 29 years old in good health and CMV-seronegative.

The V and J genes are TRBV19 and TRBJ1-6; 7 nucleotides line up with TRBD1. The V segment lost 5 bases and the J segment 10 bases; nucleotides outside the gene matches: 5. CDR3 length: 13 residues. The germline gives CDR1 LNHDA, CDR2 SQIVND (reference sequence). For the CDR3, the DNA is TGTGCCAGTAGTCCCCAGGGGGGATCACCCCTCCACTTT. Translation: CASSPQGGSPLHF.

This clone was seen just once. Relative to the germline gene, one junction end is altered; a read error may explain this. As DNA, the CDR3 is TGTGCCGGCAGGGAGGCAGATACGCAGTATTTT. This sequence encodes CAGREADTQYF. This chain connects TRBV6-1 to TRBJ2-3; perhaps TRBD2 as D (6 bases). This CDR3 is built from 11 residues. The germline gives CDR1 MNHNS, CDR2 SASEGT.

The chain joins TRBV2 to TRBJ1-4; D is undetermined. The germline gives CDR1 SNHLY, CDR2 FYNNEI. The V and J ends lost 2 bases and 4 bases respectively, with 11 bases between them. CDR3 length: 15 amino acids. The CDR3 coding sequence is TGTGCCAGCAGTGAATCCCTCGGGAGTAATGAAAAACTGTTTTTT. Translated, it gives CASSESLGSNEKLFF. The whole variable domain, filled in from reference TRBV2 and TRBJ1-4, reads EPEVTQTPSHQVTQMGQEVILRCVPISNHLYFYWYRQILGQKVEFLVSFYNNEISEKSEIFDDQFSVERPDGSNFTLKIRSTKLEDSAMYFCASSESLGSNEKLFFGSGTQLSVL.

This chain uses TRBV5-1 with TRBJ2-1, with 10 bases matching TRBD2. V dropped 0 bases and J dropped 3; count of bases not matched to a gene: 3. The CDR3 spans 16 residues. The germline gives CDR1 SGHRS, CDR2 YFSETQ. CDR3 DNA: TGCGCCAGCAGCTTGGGGCTAGCGGGAGACTACAATGAGCAGTTCTTC. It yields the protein CASSLGLAGDYNEQFF. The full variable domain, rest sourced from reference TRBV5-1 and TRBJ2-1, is KAGVTQTPRYLIKTRGQQVTLSCSPISGHRSVSWYQQTPGQGLQFLFEYFSETQRNKGNFPGRFSGRQFSNSRSEMNVSTLELGDSALYLCASSLGLAGDYNEQFFGPGTRLTVL.

CDR3 region: CASSLTGTGGPPYYNEQFF. The CDR3 DNA sequence: TGTGCCAGCAGCTTAACCGGGACGGGGGGGCCCCCATACTACAATGAGCAGTTCTTC. The rearrangement links TRBV7-3 to TRBJ2-1; 8 nucleotides match TRBD2. Unmatched junction bases numbered 13, after V lost 0 bases and J lost 3 bases. Germline CDR1 and CDR2: SGHTA and FQGTGA. This CDR3 is 19 amino acids long.

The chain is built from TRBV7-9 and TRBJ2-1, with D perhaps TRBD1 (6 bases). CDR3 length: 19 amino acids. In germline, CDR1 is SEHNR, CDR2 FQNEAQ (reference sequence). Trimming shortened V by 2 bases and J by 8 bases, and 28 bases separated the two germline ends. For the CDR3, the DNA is TGTGCCAGCAGCTTAAGGGGCATGACGAGACAGGAGGCATTATATGAGCAGTTCTTC. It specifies CASSLRGMTRQEALYEQFF.

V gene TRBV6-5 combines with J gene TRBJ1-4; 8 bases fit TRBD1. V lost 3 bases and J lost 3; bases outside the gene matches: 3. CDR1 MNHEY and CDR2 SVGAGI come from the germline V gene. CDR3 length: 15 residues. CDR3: CASSYDRGPNEKLFF. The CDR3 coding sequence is TGTGCCAGCAGTTATGACAGGGGACCTAATGAAAAACTGTTTTTT.

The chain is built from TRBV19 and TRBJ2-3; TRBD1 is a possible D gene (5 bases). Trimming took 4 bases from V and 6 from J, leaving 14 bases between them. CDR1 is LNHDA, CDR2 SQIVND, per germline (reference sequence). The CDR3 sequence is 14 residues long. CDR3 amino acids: CASSRGQGFDTQYF. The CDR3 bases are TGTGCCAGTAGTAGGGGTCAGGGCTTCGATACGCAGTATTTT.

In DNA, the CDR3 is TGTGCCAGCACTCTAAGGGGTGTAGGCTTTGGGGCCAACGTCCTGACTTTC. Its translation is CASTLRGVGFGANVLTF. The chain has TRBV28 and TRBJ2-6; D might be TRBD1 (5 bases). Germline V lookup: CDR1 MDHEN, CDR2 SYDVKM. The V and J ends lost 7 bases and 3 bases respectively, with 19 bases between them. This CDR3 region has 17 residues.

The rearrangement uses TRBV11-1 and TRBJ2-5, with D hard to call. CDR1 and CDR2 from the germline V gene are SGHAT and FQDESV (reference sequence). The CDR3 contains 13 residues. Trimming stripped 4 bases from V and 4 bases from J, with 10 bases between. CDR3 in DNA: TGTGCCAGCAGCTCTGACTTGGGAGAGACCCAGTACTTC. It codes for CASSSDLGETQYF.

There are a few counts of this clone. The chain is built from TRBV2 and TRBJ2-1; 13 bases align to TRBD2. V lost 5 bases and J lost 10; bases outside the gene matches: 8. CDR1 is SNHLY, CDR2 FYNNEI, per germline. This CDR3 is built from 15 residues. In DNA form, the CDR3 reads TGTGCCAGCAGTACTACTAGCGGGGGGGCAAGCGAGCAGTTCTTC. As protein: CASSTTSGGASEQFF.

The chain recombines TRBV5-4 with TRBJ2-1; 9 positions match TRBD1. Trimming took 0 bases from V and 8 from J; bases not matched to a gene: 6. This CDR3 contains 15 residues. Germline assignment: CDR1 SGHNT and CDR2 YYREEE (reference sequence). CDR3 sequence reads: CASSLGQGVSDEQFF. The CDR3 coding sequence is TGTGCCAGCAGCTTGGGACAGGGGGTCAGCGATGAGCAGTTCTTC.

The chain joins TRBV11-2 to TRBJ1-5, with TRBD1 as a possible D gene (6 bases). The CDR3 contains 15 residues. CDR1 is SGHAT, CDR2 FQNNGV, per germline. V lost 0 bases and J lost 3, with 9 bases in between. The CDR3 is CASSLEGTPNQPQHF. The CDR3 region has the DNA TGTGCCAGCAGCTTAGAGGGGACACCCAATCAGCCCCAGCATTTT.

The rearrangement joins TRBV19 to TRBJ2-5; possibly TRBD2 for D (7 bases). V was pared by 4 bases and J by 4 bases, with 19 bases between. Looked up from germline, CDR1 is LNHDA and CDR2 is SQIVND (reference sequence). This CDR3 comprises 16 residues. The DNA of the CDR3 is TGTGCCAGTAGTAGACTCAGGGAGGGGGTAGGAGAGACCCAGTACTTC. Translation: CASSRLREGVGETQYF.

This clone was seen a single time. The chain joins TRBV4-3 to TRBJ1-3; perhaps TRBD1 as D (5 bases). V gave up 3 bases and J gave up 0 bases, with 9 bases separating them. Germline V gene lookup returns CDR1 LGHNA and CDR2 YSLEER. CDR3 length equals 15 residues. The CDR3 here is CASSHQGVSGNTIYF. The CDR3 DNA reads TGCGCCAGCAGCCACCAAGGGGTCTCTGGAAACACCATATATTTT.

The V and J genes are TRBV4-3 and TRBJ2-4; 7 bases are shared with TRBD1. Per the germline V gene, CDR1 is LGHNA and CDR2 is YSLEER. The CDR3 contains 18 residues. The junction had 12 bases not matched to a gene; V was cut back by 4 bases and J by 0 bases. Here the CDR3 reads CASSPSGQKTLAKNIQYF. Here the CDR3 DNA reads TGCGCCAGCAGCCCCTCGGGACAGAAGACATTAGCCAAAAACATTCAGTACTTC.

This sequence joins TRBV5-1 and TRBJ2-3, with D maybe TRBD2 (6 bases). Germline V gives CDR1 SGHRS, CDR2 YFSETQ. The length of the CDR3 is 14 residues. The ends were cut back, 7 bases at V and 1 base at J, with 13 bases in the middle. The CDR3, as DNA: TGCGCCAGCCGTCTAGCGCCGGGCACAGATACGCAGTATTTT. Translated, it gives CASRLAPGTDTQYF.

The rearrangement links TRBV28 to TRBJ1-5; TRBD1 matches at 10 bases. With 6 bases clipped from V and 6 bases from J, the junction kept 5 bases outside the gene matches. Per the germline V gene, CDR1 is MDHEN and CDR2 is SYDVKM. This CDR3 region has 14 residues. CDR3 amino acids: CASRLTGGSQPQHF. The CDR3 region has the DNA TGTGCCAGCAGACTGACAGGGGGCAGTCAGCCCCAGCATTTT.

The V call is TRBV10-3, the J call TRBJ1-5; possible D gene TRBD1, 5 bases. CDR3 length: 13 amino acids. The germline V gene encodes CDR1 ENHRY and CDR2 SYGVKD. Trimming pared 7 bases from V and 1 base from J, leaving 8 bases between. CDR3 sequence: CAINSGSNQPQHF. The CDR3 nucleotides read TGTGCCATCAACTCAGGGAGCAATCAGCCCCAGCATTTT.

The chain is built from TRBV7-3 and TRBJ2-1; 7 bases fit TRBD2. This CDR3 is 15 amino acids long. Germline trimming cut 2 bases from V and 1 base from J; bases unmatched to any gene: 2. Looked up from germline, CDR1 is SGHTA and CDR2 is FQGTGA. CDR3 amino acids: CASSLYGGSYNEQFF. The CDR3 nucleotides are TGTGCCAGCAGCTTATACGGGGGGTCCTACAATGAGCAGTTCTTC.

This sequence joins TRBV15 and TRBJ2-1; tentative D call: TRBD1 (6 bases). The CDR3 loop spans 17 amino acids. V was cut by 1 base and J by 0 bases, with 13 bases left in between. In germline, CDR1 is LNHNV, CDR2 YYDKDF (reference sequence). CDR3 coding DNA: TGTGCCACCAGCAGAGGAGGGACACCGAGCTCCTACAATGAGCAGTTCTTC. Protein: CATSRGGTPSSYNEQFF.

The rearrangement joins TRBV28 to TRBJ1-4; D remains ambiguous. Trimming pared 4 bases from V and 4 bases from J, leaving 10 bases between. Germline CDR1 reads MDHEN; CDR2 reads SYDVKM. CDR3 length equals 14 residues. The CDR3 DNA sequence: TGTGCCAGCAGTTGTACAGAGATTAATGAAAAACTGTTTTTT. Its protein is CASSCTEINEKLFF.